This T cell receptor (beta chain) emerged from a study of shared clonotypes between healthy human individuals (dated by TCRdb to about 2020). About the investigation overall: The cohort comprised a couple of women and a few men aged 18 to 49 years. Different laboratories and diverse techniques were used to prepare libraries and sequence TCR repertoires, to increase sequencing depth and limit assay-specific biases. To estimate repertoire size and how much clonotypes are shared between individuals, the study performed deep sequencing of blood TCR repertoires from about 5 healthy adults. Between about 0.9 and 8.9 billion PBMCs per donor were obtained by leukapheresis. For each donor, CD4 naive and CD4 memory were each run on three plates, CD8 naive on two plates, and CD8 memory on one plate.

The full study reports these points: Pairwise subsampling led to the expectation that sequencing depth would affect the degree of clonotype sharing among donors. The genetic and exposure-history diversity represented was limited by the small number of donors. Larger estimated clonotype richness was generally found for naive subsets than for memory subsets. When four donors were compared, the shared fraction of clonotypes was around 5% for naive CD4, approximately 3.3% for naive CD8, more than 2% for memory CD4, and less than 0.5% for memory CD8. Sampling was restricted to blood, and TCR repertoires in tissues likely differ from the TCR repertoires found in blood. Rarefaction of sorted-subset datasets indicated incomplete sequencing despite the large sequencing depth. Compared with non-shared clonotypes, the clonotypes found in all four sorted-subset donors had higher generation probabilities.

TCR CDR3 regions were amplified from genomic DNA by multiplex PCR using the deep immunoSEQ assay. For each cell subset, the extracted genomic DNA was distributed evenly across all wells of several immunoSEQ 96-well plates, and each plate served as one replicate. For sorted subsets, 150 to 250 ng of genomic DNA, equivalent to 25,000 to 35,000 T cell genomes, went into each replicate PCR. Purified libraries were measured with a Qubit 3.0 fluorometer, size-checked on a Bioanalyzer 2100, and measured again with the KAPA Library Quantification kit. Every immunoSEQ 96-well plate was sequenced on a dedicated single-read 150-cycle Illumina NextSeq 550 flow cell. For the original study's pipeline: Because the immunoSEQ output held only junctional sequences and lacked quality scores, the filtering could not match the filtering applied to full-length reads. To assign V/J genes and CDR3, sequences were annotated using PyIR, a Python wrapper for IgBLAST v1.9, with IMGT germline references. Reads were removed for weak V/J assignments (E-value above 1e-6), missing CDR3, stop codons, out-of-frame junctions, or ambiguous translated residues. A V3J clonotype was defined by an identical inferred V gene, J gene, and CDR3 amino acid sequence. Percentage overlap between repertoires was computed as shared unique clonotypes divided by the size of the smaller repertoire. Three approaches were used to assess repertoire richness: RTK rarefaction, the Chao1 estimator, and Recon v2.1 estimates of unobserved clonotypes. OLGA was used to compute generation probabilities for all TCRbeta clonotypes that the gDNA method yielded from a handful of donors. TCRdb limited this immuneACCESS table to in-frame rearrangements with V and J called. A share of clones is missing; checked studies link under half to unresolved V genes, and the rest is unexplained. The V and J calls and clone size are taken from that table; D and trimming were inferred from the DNA. This sample comprises some 2.3 million clones, over 85% of them detected only once. The ten largest clones take up about 0.39% of the sample.

A note on this clone: Its antigen is not yet known. Base-call qualities are not available, and no considerably larger clone is one nucleotide away.

The donors were healthy, HIV-negative adults with no recently reported acute infections or vaccinations. Every donor was a Caucasian adult residing in Nashville, Tennessee, USA. CD4+ T cells were enriched by magnetic negative selection; naive cells were then positively selected on CD45RA, and the negative fraction formed the memory subset. Blood was obtained by leukapheresis, after which PBMCs were separated by Ficoll-Histopaque density gradient centrifugation and cryopreserved in liquid nitrogen vapor phase. Purity and quantity of every magnetically sorted T cell population were checked by analytical flow cytometry. From each sorted fraction, genomic DNA was isolated and quantified by UV absorbance on a Nanodrop 2000c. At the junction V is shortened by 0 bases and J by 5 bases, with 25 bases in between. Its CDR3 holds 19 amino acids, cysteine through phenylalanine. Solely the CDR3 DNA is kept, with 57 bases framed from the first base. Taken from the germline V gene (reference sequence), the CDR1 and CDR2 loops are LNHNV and YYDKDF.

Sequenced input: naive CD4+ T cells from PBMCs. The cell subset or site label on this specimen signifies: CD45RA+ positively selected. This TCR was sampled from a man aged 18 to 29 in good health. Some clones in this sample may be carry-over from other donors' samples. This chain joins TRBV15 to TRBJ1-1; the D gene is not confidently resolved. For the CDR3, the sequence is CATSRDTGLNRRRRTEAFF. The nucleotide sequence is TGTGCCACCAGCAGAGACACTGGTCTTAATCGAAGAAGGAGGACTGAAGCTTTCTTT. The variable domain in full, with residues beyond the CDR3 obtained from the reference TRBV15 and TRBJ1-1 genes, is DAMVIQNPRYQVTQFGKPVTLSCSQTLNHNVMYWYQQKSSQAPKLLFHYYDKDFNNEADTPDNFQSRRPNTSFCFLDIRSPGLGDTAMYLCATSRDTGLNRRRRTEAFFGQGTRLTVV.